This T cell receptor beta chain stems from a study of CXCR3-negative and CXCR3-positive naive CD8 T cells. At the level of the study: Per library, roughly 1.6 +/- 0.3 million reads; 120 million to 150 million TRB reads overall.

5' RACE with UMI labels generated the TRB cDNA libraries. TCRdb processed the 5' RACE reads again and assigns one entry to each CDR3 protein, with no DNA. In all, the sample yields over 150,000 distinct CDR3 sequences. This CDR3 has 15 residues. Per germline, CDR1 MDHEN and CDR2 SYDVKM. Study findings and constraints: CXCR3-negative naive cells had less hydrophobic TRB CDR3s than did CXCR3-positive naive cells. Naive CXCR3-negative and CXCR3-positive cells had similar TRBV-TRBJ usage; memory differed.

Details on this clonotype: Its antigen is not identified.

This clonotype was obtained from a human donor in good health. Some clones in this sample may be carry-over from other donors' samples. Material for sequencing was naive CXCR3+ CD8+ T cells from blood. The subset: CD45RO-CCR7+CD27+CD95- naive CD8+ T cells expressing CXCR3 (TNR3+). The genes are TRBV28 and TRBJ1-4; without DNA, the TCRdb call of TRBD1 cannot be checked. The CDR3 reads CATSRRGPTNEKLFF.